These T cell receptor beta chains were read from a single sample in a study of cytotoxic CD8 clonotypes in ibrutinib-treated CLL. Assay: immunoSEQ multiplex PCR; the TCRdb copy retains only in-frame clones and omits some. The sample consists of about 140,000 clones, roughly 80% of them appearing once. The sequences come from PBMCs, collected after 12 months of ibrutinib treatment. These receptors were obtained from a human donor with chronic lymphocytic leukemia. Each CDR3 is given with its conserved first and last residue. Fields, in order: D gene, V gene, clone size, J gene, CDR3 DNA, CDR3 protein. The D gene is left open where the match is weak. Size is omitted from some rows. Given values are once, few, many or a class for expanded clones.

D gene: TRBD2
V gene: TRBV28
clone size: .
J gene: TRBJ2-7
CDR3 DNA: TGTGCCAGCAGTTCCGGCGGGAGTAGGTACGAGCAGTACTTC
CDR3 protein: CASSSGGSRYEQYF

D gene: TRBD1
V gene: TRBV28
clone size: .
J gene: TRBJ2-7
CDR3 DNA: TGTGCCAGCAGTTTTGATGGGACAGATCCCTACGAGCAGTACTTC
CDR3 protein: CASSFDGTDPYEQYF

D gene: .
V gene: TRBV29-1
clone size: .
J gene: TRBJ1-4
CDR3 DNA: TGCAGCGTTGAAGGAGGGGCGGGTGAAAAACTGTTTTTT
CDR3 protein: CSVEGGAGEKLFF

D gene: .
V gene: TRBV2
clone size: .
J gene: TRBJ2-7
CDR3 DNA: TGTGCCAGCAGCTCCTACGAGCAGTACTTC
CDR3 protein: CASSSYEQYF

D gene: .
V gene: TRBV21-1
clone size: once
J gene: TRBJ1-6
CDR3 DNA: TGTGCCAGCAGGATTCAAGGCGGGACAAGAAGTAGGACCTATAATTCACCCCTCCACTTT
CDR3 protein: CASRIQGGTRSRTYNSPLHF

D gene: TRBD2
V gene: TRBV27
clone size: .
J gene: TRBJ2-3
CDR3 DNA: TGTGCCAGCAGCCCCGCCCTTAGCGGGGGGGCTGGCACAGATACGCAGTATTTT
CDR3 protein: CASSPALSGGAGTDTQYF

D gene: .
V gene: TRBV5-8
clone size: .
J gene: TRBJ1-4
CDR3 DNA: TGTGCCAGCATCCGGTGGGGGGCAGGCGAAAAACTGTTTTTT
CDR3 protein: CASIRWGAGEKLFF

D gene: TRBD1
V gene: TRBV28
clone size: .
J gene: TRBJ2-6
CDR3 DNA: TGTGCCAGCAGCCCCGGGGCAGGGGGAAGAGGGGCCAACGTCCTGACTTTC
CDR3 protein: CASSPGAGGRGANVLTF

D gene: .
V gene: TRBV28
clone size: .
J gene: TRBJ1-2
CDR3 DNA: TGTGCCAGCAGTTTGTCCGCCGCCGGACAGCGGGCTGGCTACACCTTC
CDR3 protein: CASSLSAAGQRAGYTF

D gene: .
V gene: TRBV7-7
clone size: .
J gene: TRBJ2-3
CDR3 DNA: TGTGCCAGCAGCTTACTTTCTCCCCAAGCCACAGATACGCAGTATTTT
CDR3 protein: CASSLLSPQATDTQYF

D gene: TRBD2
V gene: TRBV28
clone size: .
J gene: TRBJ2-3
CDR3 DNA: TGTGCCAGCAGCCAACTTAGCGGGATTGCGGATACGCAGTATTTT
CDR3 protein: CASSQLSGIADTQYF

D gene: .
V gene: TRBV13
clone size: .
J gene: TRBJ2-1
CDR3 DNA: TGTGCCAGCAGCACGTCGTTGACTCACAATGAGCAGTTCTTC
CDR3 protein: CASSTSLTHNEQFF

D gene: .
V gene: TRBV6-5
clone size: .
J gene: TRBJ2-2
CDR3 DNA: TGTGCCAGCAGTTACAGGGGAGACACCGGGGAGCTGTTTTTT
CDR3 protein: CASSYRGDTGELFF

D gene: .
V gene: TRBV13
clone size: few
J gene: TRBJ1-3
CDR3 DNA: TGTGCCAGCAGCTTAGGAGACGAAGCGGGGGCTGGAAACACCATATATTTT
CDR3 protein: CASSLGDEAGAGNTIYF

D gene: TRBD2
V gene: TRBV18
clone size: few
J gene: TRBJ2-3
CDR3 DNA: TGTGCCAGCTCACCACCGGGGACTAGCGGCACAGATACGCAGTATTTT
CDR3 protein: CASSPPGTSGTDTQYF

D gene: .
V gene: TRBV6-5
clone size: .
J gene: TRBJ2-7
CDR3 DNA: TGTGCCAGCAGTTACGGAACGAAGGGGCGTACCCACGAGCAGTACTTC
CDR3 protein: CASSYGTKGRTHEQYF

D gene: TRBD1
V gene: TRBV6-6
clone size: once
J gene: TRBJ1-3
CDR3 DNA: TGTGCCAGCCGACTCGACAGGGTTATGTATTTT
CDR3 protein: CASRLDRVMYF

D gene: .
V gene: TRBV5-6
clone size: many
J gene: TRBJ2-5
CDR3 DNA: TGTGCCAGCAGCTTATTGCGGGGGCAGTTATTAGAGACCCAGTACTTC
CDR3 protein: CASSLLRGQLLETQYF

D gene: TRBD2
V gene: TRBV4-1
clone size: .
J gene: TRBJ2-3
CDR3 DNA: TGCGCCAGCAGCCTCCGGCGGGGGGGCCCAGATACGCAGTATTTT
CDR3 protein: CASSLRRGGPDTQYF

D gene: TRBD2
V gene: TRBV6-1
clone size: .
J gene: TRBJ2-3
CDR3 DNA: TGTGCCAGCAAGAAGCGGGGGGGAGGTCCCGATACGCAGTATTTT
CDR3 protein: CASKKRGGGPDTQYF

D gene: .
V gene: TRBV19
clone size: .
J gene: TRBJ2-7
CDR3 DNA: TGTGCCAGTAGTATTGTGGGGAGGACCTACGAGCAGTACTTC
CDR3 protein: CASSIVGRTYEQYF

D gene: .
V gene: TRBV5-6
clone size: .
J gene: TRBJ2-7
CDR3 DNA: TGTGCCAGCAGCTTCCCCGGGAGCTACGAGCAGTACTTC
CDR3 protein: CASSFPGSYEQYF

D gene: TRBD2
V gene: TRBV10-3
clone size: .
J gene: TRBJ2-5
CDR3 DNA: TGTGCCAGCCAGGGGACTAGCGGAGTCCAAGAGACCCAGTACTTC
CDR3 protein: CASQGTSGVQETQYF

D gene: TRBD1
V gene: TRBV27
clone size: .
J gene: TRBJ1-4
CDR3 DNA: TGTGCCAGCAGTTGGTTTTCGGGACAGGGGGGTGAAAAACTGTTTTTT
CDR3 protein: CASSWFSGQGGEKLFF

D gene: .
V gene: TRBV18
clone size: medium-sized
J gene: TRBJ2-7
CDR3 DNA: TGTGCCAGCTCACTTCTCTCTCCCGGGACCGACCCCTACGAGCAGTACTTC
CDR3 protein: CASSLLSPGTDPYEQYF

D gene: TRBD1
V gene: TRBV2
clone size: .
J gene: TRBJ2-1
CDR3 DNA: TGTGCCAGCACCCAAGGGACAGTTACCTACAATGAGCAGTTCTTC
CDR3 protein: CASTQGTVTYNEQFF

D gene: .
V gene: TRBV7-6
clone size: .
J gene: TRBJ2-7
CDR3 DNA: TGTGCCAGCAGCTTAGCCCCAGACCAGACCTACGAGCAGTACTTC
CDR3 protein: CASSLAPDQTYEQYF

D gene: TRBD1
V gene: TRBV2
clone size: .
J gene: TRBJ1-1
CDR3 DNA: TGTGCCAGCAATTTAGAGACAGGGGGCTCTGCTGAAGCTTTCTTT
CDR3 protein: CASNLETGGSAEAFF

D gene: TRBD2
V gene: TRBV6-5
clone size: .
J gene: TRBJ2-7
CDR3 DNA: TGTGCCAGCACTGGGAGCGGGGGGGTACACGAGCAGTACTTC
CDR3 protein: CASTGSGGVHEQYF

D gene: .
V gene: TRBV27
clone size: .
J gene: TRBJ1-2
CDR3 DNA: TGTGCCAGCAGTTTTGGGGGCCGGGGAGGCTATGGCTACACCTTC
CDR3 protein: CASSFGGRGGYGYTF

D gene: .
V gene: TRBV5-6
clone size: once
J gene: TRBJ2-7
CDR3 DNA: TGTGCCAGCAGCTTGTGGAAGGGTTCCGAGCAGTACTTC
CDR3 protein: CASSLWKGSEQYF

D gene: .
V gene: TRBV5-1
clone size: .
J gene: TRBJ2-7
CDR3 DNA: TGCGCCAGCAGCTTAGGTAGCGTTTTGAGCTCCTACGAGCAGTACTTC
CDR3 protein: CASSLGSVLSSYEQYF

D gene: .
V gene: TRBV25-1
clone size: .
J gene: TRBJ1-2
CDR3 DNA: TGTGCCAGCAGTGAGCAGGGAGGGAACTATGGCTACACCTTC
CDR3 protein: CASSEQGGNYGYTF

D gene: .
V gene: TRBV28
clone size: .
J gene: TRBJ1-2
CDR3 DNA: TGTGCCAGCAGTTTGATTGGCCAGGGACAACATGGCTACACCTTC
CDR3 protein: CASSLIGQGQHGYTF

D gene: TRBD1
V gene: TRBV2
clone size: .
J gene: TRBJ2-2
CDR3 DNA: TGTGCCAGCAGCCCCTGGACAGGGGTCACCGGGGAGCTGTTTTTT
CDR3 protein: CASSPWTGVTGELFF

D gene: .
V gene: TRBV7-3
clone size: .
J gene: TRBJ1-1
CDR3 DNA: TGTGCCAGCAGCGCGGACATCAACACTGAAGCTTTCTTT
CDR3 protein: CASSADINTEAFF

D gene: TRBD2
V gene: TRBV5-1
clone size: .
J gene: TRBJ2-2
CDR3 DNA: TGCGCCAGCAGCTTGCGGCTAGCGGGGGGGCCAACCGGGGAGCTGTTTTTT
CDR3 protein: CASSLRLAGGPTGELFF

D gene: .
V gene: TRBV28
clone size: .
J gene: TRBJ2-1
CDR3 DNA: TGTGCCAGCAGTCAGGCCTACATCGTCTACAATGAGCAGTTCTTC
CDR3 protein: CASSQAYIVYNEQFF

D gene: .
V gene: TRBV6-5
clone size: .
J gene: TRBJ2-5
CDR3 DNA: TGTGCCAGCAGAGGGACTCAAGAGACCCAGTACTTC
CDR3 protein: CASRGTQETQYF

D gene: TRBD2
V gene: TRBV7-7
clone size: .
J gene: TRBJ2-5
CDR3 DNA: TGTGCCAGCAGCTTATACGGGGGGGCGCGGGAGACCCAGTACTTC
CDR3 protein: CASSLYGGARETQYF

D gene: .
V gene: TRBV19
clone size: .
J gene: TRBJ1-4
CDR3 DNA: TGTGCCAGTAGTATAGGCCGGGGCCAGAATGAAAAACTGTTTTTT
CDR3 protein: CASSIGRGQNEKLFF

D gene: .
V gene: TRBV28
clone size: .
J gene: TRBJ1-2
CDR3 DNA: TGTGCCAGCAGTTCCTCAGTTCCTCTCCGTGGCTACACCTTC
CDR3 protein: CASSSSVPLRGYTF

D gene: .
V gene: TRBV5-1
clone size: few
J gene: TRBJ2-7
CDR3 DNA: TGCGCCAGCAGGATTGGGGGGCAGGGTCTCCACGAGCAGTACTTC
CDR3 protein: CASRIGGQGLHEQYF

D gene: TRBD1
V gene: TRBV28
clone size: .
J gene: TRBJ2-1
CDR3 DNA: TGTGCCAGCACTACCCGGACAGGGCGGAATGAGCAGTTCTTC
CDR3 protein: CASTTRTGRNEQFF

D gene: .
V gene: TRBV5-1
clone size: once
J gene: TRBJ1-2
CDR3 DNA: TGCGCCAGCAGCTTGAGTGGGGACGGGAACTATGGCTACACCTTC
CDR3 protein: CASSLSGDGNYGYTF

D gene: .
V gene: TRBV7-8
clone size: few
J gene: TRBJ2-5
CDR3 DNA: TGTGCCAGCAGCTCCGGGACTCAACTCCAAGAGACCCAGTACTTC
CDR3 protein: CASSSGTQLQETQYF

D gene: .
V gene: TRBV19
clone size: .
J gene: TRBJ1-1
CDR3 DNA: TGTGCCAGTAGTATATGGGAGGGAGCTTTCTTT
CDR3 protein: CASSIWEGAFF

D gene: .
V gene: TRBV28
clone size: .
J gene: TRBJ1-5
CDR3 DNA: TGTGCCAGCAGTTTAATCCGGGATCAGCCCCAGCATTTT
CDR3 protein: CASSLIRDQPQHF

D gene: TRBD1
V gene: TRBV6-5
clone size: .
J gene: TRBJ1-4
CDR3 DNA: TGTGCCAGCAGTTACGCAGCGACAGGGATGAAAGAAAAACTGTTTTTT
CDR3 protein: CASSYAATGMKEKLFF

D gene: .
V gene: TRBV28
clone size: .
J gene: TRBJ1-5
CDR3 DNA: TGTGCCAGCAGTTTGGGGGGAGGAGGTCAGCCCCAGCATTTT
CDR3 protein: CASSLGGGGQPQHF